The source of this T cell receptor beta chain is a study of read filtering for tumor transcriptome and immune sequencing. At the level of the study: Among patients, some 17 were male and about 15 female, aged about 40 to 90 (mean around 61). Study-level points and caveats: Single-read clonotypes: about 81.9% of IR-seq clonotypes (roughly 3.2% of reads), 74.6% of RNA-seq clonotypes (roughly 45% of reads). Correlation between methods rose after single-read clonotypes were removed.

Molecular barcoded adaptors covering alpha/delta and beta/gamma chains were used on 400 to 450 ng RNA. MiXCR, run by TCRdb on the reads, gives a single entry per CDR3 protein. The sample carries roughly 46,000 distinct CDR3 sequences, more than 10% recorded once. This clonotype was counted many times. The antigen is unknown. Sequences were obtained from a population of CD138-negative cells sorted from bone marrow. The TCR was taken from a donor aged 40 or older with multiple myeloma.

CDR3 in DNA: TGTGCCAGCAGTTTAGGGGACGAGCAGTACTTC. Translation: CASSLGDEQYF. J is TRBJ2-7 and V is TRBV28; D unresolved. Germline assignment: CDR1 MDHEN and CDR2 SYDVKM. V lost 2 bases and J 5 bases, leaving 4 bases between the germline ends. CDR3 length: 11 residues. Variable domain in full (rest from reference TRBV28 and TRBJ2-7): DVKVTQSSRYLVKRTGEKVFLECVQDMDHENMFWYRQDPGLGLRLIYFSYDVKMKEKGDIPEGYSVSREKKERFSLILESASTNQTSMYLCASSLGDEQYFGPGTRLTVT.